The next 4 T cell receptor beta chains were all read from a single sample in a study of CD8 T cells in Susac syndrome. Roughly 0.45 to 1 ug RNA was reverse transcribed with random hexamers. TCRdb reprocessed the immunoSEQ multiplex PCR reads via MiXCR and lists one record per CDR3 protein. Among 200,000 to 300,000 distinct CDR3 sequences listed, 90% to 96% were seen once. The sample comprised CD4+ T cells from PBMCs. The receptors here all came from a human donor with Susac syndrome.

This sequence joins TRBV28 and TRBJ1-3; D uncertain. This CDR3 comprises 15 residues. Germline V gene data show CDR1 as MDHEN and CDR2 as SYDVKM. V lost 7 bases and J 0 bases, leaving 13 bases between the germline ends. DNA for the CDR3: TGTGCCAGCAACTGGGGTATTACCTCTGGAAACACCATATATTTT. The encoded protein is CASNWGITSGNTIYF.

The chain has TRBV9 and TRBJ2-1; 10 nucleotides agree with TRBD1. After removal of 0 bases from V and 9 bases from J, the junction contained 12 bases not matched to a gene. The CDR3 contains 17 residues. Germline lookup yields CDR1 SGDLS and CDR2 YYNGEE. In DNA, the CDR3 is TGTGCCAGCAGCGTAGTCATCAGGACAGGGGGGGTTAGTGAGCAGTTCTTC. Residues: CASSVVIRTGGVSEQFF.

The rearrangement joins TRBV20-1 to TRBJ1-5, with a weak D call TRBD1 (6 bases). CDR1 DFQATT and CDR2 SNEGSKA come from the germline V gene (reference sequence). Trimming removed 3 bases from V and 4 bases from J, with 13 bases in between. There are 14 residues in the CDR3. This CDR3 reads CSARGTQGNQPQHF. In DNA, the CDR3 is TGCAGTGCTAGGGGTACCCAGGGGAATCAGCCCCAGCATTTT.

The chain is built from TRBV20-1 and TRBJ1-5, with TRBD1 identical over 7 bases. V dropped 4 bases and J dropped 4; count of bases not matched to a gene: 4. Germline assignment: CDR1 DFQATT and CDR2 SNEGSKA (reference sequence). The CDR3 runs to 13 residues. This CDR3 is CSAIGQENQPQHF. CDR3 in DNA: TGCAGTGCTATCGGACAGGAGAATCAGCCCCAGCATTTT.